The 6 T cell receptor beta chains listed next were all sequenced from one sample in a study of regulatory T cells in long-lasting Graves disease. Building the TCR beta libraries relied on iRepertoire HTBI primers, and CDR3 regions underwent Arm-PCR. TCRdb fed the multiplex PCR reads into MiXCR, producing one record per CDR3 protein. The sample records some 370,000 distinct CDR3 sequences, roughly 24% being singletons. The time point is: persistent/refractory GD, antithyroid drugs over 5 years with positive TRAb. Construction of the TCR library relied on RNA isolated from PBMCs. The sample in question was peripheral blood mononuclear cells (PBMCs), obtained when the disease was refractory, from a patient treated with antithyroid drugs. The origin of the receptors is a woman between 35 and 50 years old with Graves disease.

This clonotype was seen only a few times. The CDR3 spells CSAREQGIANTGELFF. In DNA form, the CDR3 reads TGCAGTGCTAGGGAACAGGGGATCGCGAACACCGGGGAGCTGTTTTTT. The chain links TRBV20-1 to TRBJ2-2, with 7 nucleotides matching TRBD1. The CDR3 totals 16 residues. Trimming at V came to 3 bases and at J to 0 bases, leaving 7 bases not matched to a gene. Looked up from germline, CDR1 is DFQATT and CDR2 is SNEGSKA (reference sequence).

This chain links TRBV11-2 with TRBJ2-6, with D possibly TRBD2 on 5 matching bases. CDR1 and CDR2 (germline): SGHAT, FQNNGV. This CDR3 has 16 residues. Trimming cost V 4 bases and J 6 bases, with 16 bases left between them. The CDR3 region is CASSSLPAGVANVLTF. The CDR3 nucleotides are TGTGCCAGCAGCTCCCTGCCTGCGGGTGTGGCCAACGTCCTGACTTTC.

J is TRBJ1-5 and V is TRBV6-1; 7 bases agree with TRBD1. Germline V gene data show CDR1 as MNHNS and CDR2 as SASEGT. The CDR3 totals 15 residues. The junction had 8 bases not matched to a gene; V was cut back by 2 bases and J by 7 bases. CDR3 nucleotide sequence: TGTGCCAGCAGTGAAAAGGGGGCGGGGCTCCAGCCCCAGCATTTT. Its protein is CASSEKGAGLQPQHF.

V is TRBV12-5 and J is TRBJ2-1; possible D gene TRBD2, 6 bases. Germline CDR1 LGHNT, CDR2 FRNRAP. The CDR3 runs to 16 residues. Trimming took off 1 base at V and 7 bases at J, with 17 bases between the two ends. CDR3 sequence reads: CASGLGGDPLQNEQFF. The CDR3 DNA follows: TGTGCTAGTGGTTTGGGCGGGGACCCTCTTCAAAATGAGCAGTTCTTC.

The chain employs TRBV28 and TRBJ1-5; tentative D call: TRBD1 (5 bases). CDR1 is MDHEN, CDR2 SYDVKM, per germline. The V end lost 7 bases, the J end lost 3 bases, and 13 bases lay between the germline ends. The CDR3 runs to 14 residues. DNA for the CDR3: TGTGCCAGCATTCTGGGGGGTGCCAATCAGCCCCAGCATTTT. Translating gives CASILGGANQPQHF.

V and J are TRBV9 and TRBJ1-2, with D unclear. CDR1 and CDR2 (germline): SGDLS, YYNGEE. The CDR3 runs 14 residues. V lost 3 bases to trimming and J lost 4 bases, with 13 bases between them. CDR3 region: CASSAAGQTYGYTF. The CDR3, as DNA: TGTGCCAGCAGCGCCGCTGGGCAGACCTATGGCTACACCTTC.